Listed here is a single T cell receptor (beta chain). The data are from a study of blood T cell repertoires in COVID-19. Study-wide context: The United States, Italy and Spain supplied acute and convalescent COVID-19 samples. The cDNA or gDNA used as material had been derived from T cells, B-cell-depleted T cells, or PBMCs.

The CDR3 loop spans 14 amino acids. Per germline, CDR1 MNHNS and CDR2 SASEGT. V was clipped by 3 bases and J by 5 bases, with 11 bases between them. In Seattle, patients joined the study during active infection and were tracked longitudinally. In the authors' methods: Amplified reference gene primers provided the basis for estimating nucleated cell counts. TCRdb's copy holds only in-frame clones and misses some; the assay was immunoSEQ multiplex PCR. V and J calls and clone size are those listed in that table; D and trimming were worked out from the DNA. The profile shows around 230,000 clones, roughly 85% of them singletons.

The origin of this receptor is a man in his forties or fifties with COVID-19, enrolled during active disease. The gene calls are TRBV6-1 and TRBJ1-5; no reliable D call. The sequenced sample was peripheral blood. The CDR3 nucleotides read TGTGCCAGCAGTGATCTTCGAACGGATCAGCCCCAGCATTTT. It encodes CASSDLRTDQPQHF.